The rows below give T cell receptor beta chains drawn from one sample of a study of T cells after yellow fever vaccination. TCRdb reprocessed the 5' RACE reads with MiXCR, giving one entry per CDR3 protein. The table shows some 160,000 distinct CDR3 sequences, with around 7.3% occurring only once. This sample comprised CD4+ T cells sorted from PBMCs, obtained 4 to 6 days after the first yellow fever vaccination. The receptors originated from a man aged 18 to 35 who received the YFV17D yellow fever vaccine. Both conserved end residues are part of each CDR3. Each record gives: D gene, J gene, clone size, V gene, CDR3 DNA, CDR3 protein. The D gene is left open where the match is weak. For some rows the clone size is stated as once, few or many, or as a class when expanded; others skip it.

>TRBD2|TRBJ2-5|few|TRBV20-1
TGCAGTGCCCCGGGACTAGCGGGGGCCCTGGGGACCCAGTACTTC
CSAPGLAGALGTQYF
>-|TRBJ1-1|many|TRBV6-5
TGTGCCAGCAGGAGCCTGTGGGCTACTGAAGCTTTCTTT
CASRSLWATEAFF
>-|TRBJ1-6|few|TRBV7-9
TGTGCCAGCAGCTTACAGATTGATTCACCCCTCCACTTT
CASSLQIDSPLHF
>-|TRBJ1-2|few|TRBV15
TGTGCCACCAGCAGCTATCTCCAGGGCGTGTCGAGCCGAAACGACTATGGCTACACCTTC
CATSSYLQGVSSRNDYGYTF
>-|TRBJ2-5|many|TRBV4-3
TGCGCCAGCAGCCAAGGGCGGGCAGAGACCCAGTACTTC
CASSQGRAETQYF
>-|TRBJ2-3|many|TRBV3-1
TGTGCCAGCAGCTCTCGTGGGGATACGCAGTATTTT
CASSSRGDTQYF
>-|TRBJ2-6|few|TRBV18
TGTGCCAGCTCACCACTCTCGGGGACTGGGGCCAACGTCCTGACTTTC
CASSPLSGTGANVLTF
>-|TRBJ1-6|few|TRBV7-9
TGTGCCAGCAGCTCGGGATGGCCGCAGCGCTATAATTCACCCCTCCACTTT
CASSSGWPQRYNSPLHF
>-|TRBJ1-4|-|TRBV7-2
TGTGCCAGCAGCTCTCCCGGGGCCCGAGGGGAAAAACTGTTTTTT
CASSSPGARGEKLFF
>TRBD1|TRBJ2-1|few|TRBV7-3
TGTGCCAGCAGCTTACGATCTCCGGGACAGGGGAATAGTGAGCAGTTCTTC
CASSLRSPGQGNSEQFF
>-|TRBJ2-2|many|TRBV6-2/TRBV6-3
TGTGCCAGCAGTTATTGGATGGGTATTAACACCGGGGAGCTGTTTTTT
CASSYWMGINTGELFF
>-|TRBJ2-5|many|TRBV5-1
TGCGCCAGCAGCGAGCCAGGGAGTCGAGAGACCCAGTACTTC
CASSEPGSRETQYF
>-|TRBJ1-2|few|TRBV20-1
TGCAGAGCCCTCGGGGGGGACTATGGCTACACCTTC
CRALGGDYGYTF
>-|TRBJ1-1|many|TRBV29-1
TGCAGCCCGTGGGACGGGGACACCTCCATGAACACTGAAGCTTTCTTT
CSPWDGDTSMNTEAFF
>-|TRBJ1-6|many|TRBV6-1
TGTGCCAGCAGTGGACGGCAATGGGGTAATTCACCCCTCCACTTT
CASSGRQWGNSPLHF
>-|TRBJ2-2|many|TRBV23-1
TGCGCCAGCAGTCAAAAGGGACACCCGAACACCGGGGAGCTGTTTTTT
CASSQKGHPNTGELFF
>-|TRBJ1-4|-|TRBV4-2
TGTGCCAGCAGCCAAGAAAGGGGCAGGGGAGGGGAAAAACTGTTTTTT
CASSQERGRGGEKLFF
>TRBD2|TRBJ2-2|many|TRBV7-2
TGTGCCAGCAGCGCGCCGGGGGGGCCCGGCACCGGGGAGCTGTTTTTT
CASSAPGGPGTGELFF
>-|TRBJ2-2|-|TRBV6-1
TGTGCCAGCAGTAATACAGGTGGTGCGAACACCGGGGAGCTGTTTTTT
CASSNTGGANTGELFF
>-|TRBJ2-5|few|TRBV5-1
TGCGCCAGCAGGGTTCGCGGTCCCTCCCAAGAGACCCAGTACTTC
CASRVRGPSQETQYF
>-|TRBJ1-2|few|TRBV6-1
TGTGCCAGCAGTGAAGGTGGCCTGCTTGGTGGCTACACCTTC
CASSEGGLLGGYTF
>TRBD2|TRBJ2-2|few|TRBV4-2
TGTGCCAGCAGCCCCGCGGGACTAGCGAACACCGGGGAGCTGTTTTTT
CASSPAGLANTGELFF
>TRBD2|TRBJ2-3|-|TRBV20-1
TGCAGTGCTATAAGCCTAGCGGGGCATGCTAGCACAGATACGCAGTATTTT
CSAISLAGHASTDTQYF
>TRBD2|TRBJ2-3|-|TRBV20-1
TGCAGTGCTATCGGGCTAGCGGAACACACAGATACGCAGTATTTT
CSAIGLAEHTDTQYF
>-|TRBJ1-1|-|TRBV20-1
TGCAGTGCACTCCGGGACAAAGCTTTCTTT
CSALRDKAFF
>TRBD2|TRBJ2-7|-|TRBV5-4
TGTGCCAGCAGCCCCCCTGGGAGGGAAGAGTACTTC
CASSPPGREEYF
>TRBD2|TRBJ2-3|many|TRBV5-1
TGCGCCAGCAGCTTGGCCCTAACTAGCGGGGAAGGAGATACGCAGTATTTT
CASSLALTSGEGDTQYF
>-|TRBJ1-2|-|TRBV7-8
TGTGCCAGCAGCCCGAACAGGGCCAACTATGGCTACACCTTC
CASSPNRANYGYTF
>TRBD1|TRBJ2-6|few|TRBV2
TGTGCCAGCAGTGAGAGGACAGGGGGCTCTGGGGCCAACGTCCTGACTTTC
CASSERTGGSGANVLTF
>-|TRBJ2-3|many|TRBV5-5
TGTGCCAGCAGCTTGAGACAGGTCAGCACAGATACGCAGTATTTT
CASSLRQVSTDTQYF
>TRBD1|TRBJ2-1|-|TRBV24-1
TGTGCCACCAGTGATTCACAGGGGCAGACCTACAATGAGCAGTTCTTC
CATSDSQGQTYNEQFF
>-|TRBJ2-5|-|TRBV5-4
TGTGCCAGCAGCTTGTCCGGGGCAACAGAGACCCAGTACTTC
CASSLSGATETQYF
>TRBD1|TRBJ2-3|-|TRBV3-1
TGTGCCAGCAGCCAACAGCGAACAGGGGCGGCAGATACGCAGTATTTT
CASSQQRTGAADTQYF
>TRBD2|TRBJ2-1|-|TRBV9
TGTGCCAGCAGCGTAGCTCCGACTAGCGGGGGAAATGAGCAGTTCTTC
CASSVAPTSGGNEQFF
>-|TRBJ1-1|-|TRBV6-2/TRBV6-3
TGTGCCAGCAGCCAGGGCAGGTCGGCTTTCTTT
CASSQGRSAFF
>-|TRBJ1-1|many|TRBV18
TGTGCCAGCTCCCTCACACAGGTTGGTTGGAACACTGAAGCTTTCTTT
CASSLTQVGWNTEAFF
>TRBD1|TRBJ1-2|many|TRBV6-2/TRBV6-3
TGTGCCAGCAGGGCCGGGACAGGGGCGAACTATGGCTACACCTTC
CASRAGTGANYGYTF
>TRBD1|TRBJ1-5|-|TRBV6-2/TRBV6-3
TGTGCCAGCAGCCCAAGGACAGGGGGCAGAGATTTT
CASSPRTGGRDF
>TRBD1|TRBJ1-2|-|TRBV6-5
TGTGCCAGCAGTTACCGACCAACAGGGGGCTCCGGGCGGACCTTC
CASSYRPTGGSGRTF
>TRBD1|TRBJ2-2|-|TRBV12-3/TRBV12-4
TGTGCCAGCAGCTTGACAGGGCAATCCGGGGAGCTGTTTTTT
CASSLTGQSGELFF
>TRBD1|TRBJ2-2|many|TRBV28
TGTGCCAGCCGGACAGGCCTCACCGGGGAGCTGTTTTTT
CASRTGLTGELFF
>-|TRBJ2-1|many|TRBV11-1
TGTGCCAGCGGACTGATTCCAAACTCCTACAATGAGCAGTTCTTC
CASGLIPNSYNEQFF
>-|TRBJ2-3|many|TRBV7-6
TGTGCCAGCAGCTTAGACCGTCCCACCGATACGCAGTATTTT
CASSLDRPTDTQYF
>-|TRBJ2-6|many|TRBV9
TGTGCCAGCAGCCTACAGGTCTCTGGGGCCAACGTCCTGACTTTC
CASSLQVSGANVLTF
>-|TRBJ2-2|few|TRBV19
TGTGCCAGTAGTATAAGAGGCAGGGGCAGGGTCGGCGGGGAGCTGTTTTTT
CASSIRGRGRVGGELFF
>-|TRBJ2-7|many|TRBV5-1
TGCGCCAGCAGCCCACAGACAGAAAATTACGAGCAGTACTTC
CASSPQTENYEQYF
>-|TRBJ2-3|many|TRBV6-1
TGTGCCAGCAGACCCATATACCGGGGAGATACGCAGTATTTT
CASRPIYRGDTQYF
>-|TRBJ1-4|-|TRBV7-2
TGTGCCAGCAGCCAAGGGGCAACTGAAAAACTGTTTTTT
CASSQGATEKLFF
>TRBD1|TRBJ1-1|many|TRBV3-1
TGTGCCAGCAGCCAGGGGACAGGGAGCACTGAAGCTTTCTTT
CASSQGTGSTEAFF
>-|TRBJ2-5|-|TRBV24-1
TGTGCCACCAGTGACACCGCCCGGGACGACCGCCGGGGTGGGACCCAGTACTTC
CATSDTARDDRRGGTQYF
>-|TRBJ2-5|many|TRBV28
TGTGCCAGCAGTAGGGGACTGGATTTCCGCAAAGAGACCCAGTACTTC
CASSRGLDFRKETQYF
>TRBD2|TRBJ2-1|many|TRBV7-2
TGTGCCAGCAGCTCTCGGACTAGCGGGGGGAATGAGCAGTTCTTC
CASSSRTSGGNEQFF
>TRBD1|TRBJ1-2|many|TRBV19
TGTGCCAGCACTATGGCCCGGGACAGACCGAACTATGGCTACACCTTC
CASTMARDRPNYGYTF